This T cell receptor beta chain stems from a study of long-term antiretroviral therapy in people with HIV. At minimum, one pre-ART and two post-ART PBMC samples were obtained from each donor. This CDR3 has 15 residues. V shed 0 bases and J shed 3 bases, with 10 bases lying between them. Germline V gene lookup returns CDR1 SGHDN and CDR2 FVKESK. Study findings and constraints: All blood samples came from the years 2004 to 2017, possibly under older ART regimens.

The immunoSEQ assay was v3.0, run at survey level. Here immunoSEQ multiplex PCR was the method, and the copy in TCRdb shows in-frame clones only, minus some. The sample has about 24,000 clones; less than 80% are singletons. Comments on this clone: Antigen unknown.

The receptor was derived from a woman in her thirties or forties with HIV. The sample here was unsorted PBMCs, taken 1.2 years after starting antiretroviral therapy. This sequence joins TRBV14 and TRBJ2-3, with D maybe TRBD1 (6 bases). CDR3 DNA sequence: TGTGCCAGCAGCCAAGACGACAGGCCTACAGATACGCAGTATTTT. This encodes CASSQDDRPTDTQYF.